The 12 T cell receptor beta chains listed next were all sequenced from one sample in a study of early T cells in non-severe SARS-CoV-2 infection. TCRdb re-derived calls from the 5' RACE reads in MiXCR, one entry per CDR3 protein. The profile shows some 100,000 distinct CDR3 sequences, roughly 14% of them singletons. Sequencing input: whole blood. The source is an adult who was a healthcare worker with PCR-confirmed SARS-CoV-2 infection or an uninfected control (not recorded which).

The CDR3 region is CASRKGVSANEKLFF. Here the CDR3 DNA reads TGTGCCAGCAGAAAGGGGGTTTCAGCTAATGAAAAACTGTTTTTT. V is TRBV6-4 and J is TRBJ1-4; D perhaps matches TRBD1 (6 bases). Germline values: CDR1 MRHNA, CDR2 SNTAGT. The length of the CDR3 is 15 residues. V lost 6 bases, J lost 3 bases, and 14 bases lay in between.

This clonotype was detected many times. The genes are TRBV27 and TRBJ2-3; D uncertain. Germline CDR1 and CDR2: MNHEY and SMNVEV (reference sequence). Trimming shortened V by 4 bases and J by 1 base, and 3 bases separated the two germline ends. The CDR3 spans 12 residues. CDR3 amino acids: CASSYGTDTQYF. CDR3 in DNA: TGTGCCAGCAGTTACGGCACAGATACGCAGTATTTT.

This chain uses TRBV12-3 or TRBV12-4 with TRBJ1-2; 7 bases are shared with TRBD1. The CDR3 covers 17 residues. J gave up 5 bases and V 5 bases, and 17 bases lay outside the gene matches. Here the CDR3 DNA reads TGTGCCAGCAGTGTCACAGGGGACTTCCAGAGCTCATATGGCTACACCTTC. Residues: CASSVTGDFQSSYGYTF.

The V and J genes are TRBV7-9 and TRBJ1-4; a possible D gene is TRBD1 (5 bases). V was shortened by 2 bases and J by 6 bases, with 7 bases between the two germline ends. This CDR3 has 13 amino acids. Germline assignment: CDR1 SEHNR and CDR2 FQNEAQ (reference sequence). Written as DNA, the CDR3 is TGTGCCAGCAGCTTAAAAGGGGATGAAAAACTGTTTTTT. Its protein product is CASSLKGDEKLFF.

The rearrangement joins TRBV7-2 to TRBJ1-4, with 9 positions matching TRBD1. V lost 2 bases and J lost 8; bases outside the gene matches: 3. The CDR3 length is 14 residues. Germline values: CDR1 SGHTA, CDR2 FQGNSA. The DNA of the CDR3 is TGTGCCAGCAGCTTAAACAGGGGGCCGGAAAAACTGTTTTTT. Amino acid sequence: CASSLNRGPEKLFF.

The chain employs TRBV7-9 and TRBJ2-1, with TRBD2 as a possible D gene (5 bases). This CDR3 has 15 amino acids. CDR1 is SEHNR, CDR2 FQNEAQ, per germline (reference sequence). V lost 6 bases, J lost 8 bases, and 20 bases lay in between. The DNA for the CDR3 is TGTGCCAGCAGTTCAAATACCTCACCGGGGTATGAGCAGTTCTTC. Its translation is CASSSNTSPGYEQFF.

The gene calls are TRBV2 and TRBJ2-2; D might be TRBD1 or TRBD2, each matching 5 bases. The CDR3 contains 16 residues. Between the trimmed V and J ends, which lost 4 bases and 3 bases, there was a span of 15 bases. Germline-derived CDR1 and CDR2 are SNHLY and FYNNEI. The CDR3 region is CASSGTGPRDTGELFF. CDR3 DNA sequence: TGTGCCAGCAGTGGAACGGGACCTCGGGACACCGGGGAGCTGTTTTTT.

This clonotype showed up many times. The V and J genes are TRBV12-3 or TRBV12-4 and TRBJ2-3; 11 bases match TRBD2. The CDR3 loop spans 14 amino acids. V was pared by 5 bases and J by 5 bases, with 3 bases of the junction left unmatched. The CDR3 sequence is CASSPGTSGDTQYF. Here the CDR3 DNA reads TGTGCCAGCAGTCCCGGGACTAGCGGAGATACGCAGTATTTT.

In its sample, this clonotype was seen many times. V and J are TRBV6-5 and TRBJ2-2; 11 bases are shared with TRBD2. The germline gives CDR1 MNHEY, CDR2 SVGAGI. This CDR3 has 14 residues. The J segment lost 5 bases and the V segment lost 5 bases, leaving 1 base of the junction unmatched. The DNA for the CDR3 is TGTGCCAGCAGTAGACTAGCGGGGACCGGGGAGCTGTTTTTT. It encodes CASSRLAGTGELFF.

This clonotype was observed a handful of times. The V gene is TRBV7-8, the J gene TRBJ1-6; 8 positions agree with TRBD1. This CDR3 contains 15 residues. In germline, CDR1 is SGHVS, CDR2 FQNEAQ. Losses at the gene ends were 0 bases for V and 7 bases for J; bases not matched to a gene: 2. CDR3 sequence reads: CASSLAGTGNSPLHF. The CDR3 DNA is TGTGCCAGCAGCTTAGCGGGGACAGGCAATTCACCCCTCCACTTT.

The rearrangement links TRBV10-3 to TRBJ1-2; 7 nucleotides align to TRBD1. The CDR3 has 13 amino acids. CDR1 ENHRY and CDR2 SYGVKD come from the germline V gene. The ends lost 9 bases at V and 4 bases at J; junction bases unmatched: 8. The CDR3 DNA sequence: TGTGCCATTTCGGGACAGACTTCCTATGGCTACACCTTC. Translating it yields CAISGQTSYGYTF.

This chain uses TRBV12-3 or TRBV12-4 with TRBJ1-6; D is undetermined. The V end was cut by 3 bases, the J end by 7 bases, with 19 bases between. CDR3 length: 17 amino acids. Written as DNA, the CDR3 is TGTGCCAGCAGTTTTCTTCGGCGTCGGGGTGAAAATTCACCCCTCCACTTT. This sequence encodes CASSFLRRRGENSPLHF.